The 21 T cell receptor beta chains listed next were all sequenced from one sample in a study of cytomegalovirus exposure and HLA in healthy donors. Use of 60 Vbeta and 13 Jbeta primers characterized the PCR. Profiled with immunoSEQ multiplex PCR; TCRdb holds only in-frame clones, not every one. The repertoire holds 150,000 to 200,000 clones, with roughly 80% as singletons. The sample consisted of PBMCs. These TCRs come from a man aged 45-65 years in good health and CMV-seropositive.

The chain has TRBV18 and TRBJ2-7; no clear D gene. This CDR3 contains 13 residues. V lost 1 base to trimming and J lost 2 bases, with 6 bases between them. Germline-derived CDR1 and CDR2 are KGHSH and LQKENI. The CDR3 reads CASSPQPTYEQYF. DNA for the CDR3: TGTGCCAGCTCACCACAGCCGACCTACGAGCAGTACTTC.

This clone was recorded a few times. The chain combines TRBV7-2 with TRBJ1-5; no clear D. This CDR3 region has 14 residues. V dropped 1 base and J dropped 7 bases, with 11 bases sitting between them. Germline lookup yields CDR1 SGHTA and CDR2 FQGNSA. CDR3 DNA sequence: TGTGCCAGCAGCTTAGGCGTTCCGGGGCAGCCCCAGCATTTT. This encodes CASSLGVPGQPQHF.

In regard to this clone: The same CDR3 can be traced to other DNA sequences in this sample. The chain uses TRBV5-1 and TRBJ2-6; D is ambiguous. V lost 4 bases to trimming and J lost 0 bases, with 14 bases between them. The CDR3 spans 17 residues. Germline V gives CDR1 SGHRS, CDR2 YFSETQ. The CDR3 is CASSLVAVGSGANVLTF. Written as DNA, the CDR3 is TGCGCCAGCAGCCTGGTAGCAGTGGGCTCTGGGGCCAACGTCCTGACTTTC. The full variable domain, rest sourced from reference TRBV5-1 and TRBJ2-6, is KAGVTQTPRYLIKTRGQQVTLSCSPISGHRSVSWYQQTPGQGLQFLFEYFSETQRNKGNFPGRFSGRQFSNSRSEMNVSTLELGDSALYLCASSLVAVGSGANVLTFGAGSRLTVL.

As to this clone: Other DNA sequences of this sample code for an identical CDR3. CDR3 amino acids: CASRTGGYEQYF. In DNA, the CDR3 is TGTGCCAGCAGGACAGGGGGTTACGAGCAGTACTTC. The chain is built from TRBV28 and TRBJ2-7, with 9 bases identical to TRBD1. Germline values: CDR1 MDHEN, CDR2 SYDVKM. The CDR3 covers 12 residues. V shed 6 bases and J 4 bases; nucleotides not matched to a gene: 1.

The chain has TRBV5-1 and TRBJ1-1; D is undetermined. The CDR3 contains 15 residues. From germline, CDR1 is SGHRS and CDR2 YFSETQ. The ends were cut back, 6 bases at V and 4 bases at J, with 19 bases in the middle. In DNA, the CDR3 is TGCGCCAGCACCGTGGGGATGGGTAGCGGCACTGAAGCTTTCTTT. This sequence encodes CASTVGMGSGTEAFF.

The V call is TRBV5-6, the J call TRBJ2-6; 7 bases align to TRBD1. With V trimmed by 3 bases and J by 2 bases, 8 bases remained unmatched. CDR1 and CDR2 (germline): SGHDT, YYEEEE. The CDR3 has 17 amino acids. The CDR3 spells CASSSWTGAPGANVLTF. The CDR3 DNA follows: TGTGCCAGCAGCTCCTGGACAGGTGCGCCTGGGGCCAACGTCCTGACTTTC.

There are a few counts of this clone. V is TRBV5-4 and J is TRBJ1-4, with 10 bases identical to TRBD1. Per the germline V gene, CDR1 is SGHNT and CDR2 is YYREEE (reference sequence). CDR3 size: 15 residues. V lost 4 bases to trimming and J lost 7 bases; unmatched junction nucleotides: 7. CDR3 region: CASSRQGARGEKLFF. CDR3 bases: TGTGCCAGCAGCCGACAGGGGGCGCGAGGTGAAAAACTGTTTTTT.

In DNA, the CDR3 is TGTGCCAGCTCCCCCCTCCTAGACTACCGGAACACCGGGGAGCTGTTTTTT. Amino acids: CASSPLLDYRNTGELFF. The rearrangement uses TRBV18 and TRBJ2-2; a possible D gene is TRBD2 (5 bases). V dropped 6 bases and J dropped 1 base, with 18 bases sitting between them. The CDR3 extends over 17 amino acids. Germline V lookup: CDR1 KGHSH, CDR2 LQKENI.

The chain is built from TRBV9 and TRBJ2-1; 10 bases are a match to TRBD2. Germline V gene lookup returns CDR1 SGDLS and CDR2 YYNGEE. The CDR3 is 16 residues long. After removal of 6 bases from V and 3 bases from J, the junction contained 9 bases not matched to a gene. CDR3 DNA: TGTGCCAGCACCCCAGGAGGGACTAGCGTCTACAATGAGCAGTTCTTC. Its translation is CASTPGGTSVYNEQFF.

J is TRBJ2-7 and V is TRBV6-5, with 9 bases lining up with TRBD1. Germline-derived CDR1 and CDR2 are MNHEY and SVGAGI. CDR3 length: 15 amino acids. Germline trimming cut 7 bases from V and 0 bases from J; bases unmatched to any gene: 7. CDR3 DNA: TGTGCCAGCACCAAAGACAGGGGGATCTCCTACGAGCAGTACTTC. Amino acid sequence: CASTKDRGISYEQYF.

The rearrangement joins TRBV2 to TRBJ1-5; TRBD1 agrees at 8 bases. V trimming: 6 bases; J trimming: 3 bases; junction bases outside the gene matches: 7. This CDR3 is built from 15 residues. Germline assignment: CDR1 SNHLY and CDR2 FYNNEI. CDR3 sequence (DNA): TGTGCCAGCAGGCAGGGGGCAGTGCCCAATCAGCCCCAGCATTTT. Translation gives CASRQGAVPNQPQHF.

The sample holds one count of this clone. The rearrangement links TRBV21-1 to TRBJ2-7; TRBD1 is the table's D call, not checked against the DNA. TRBV21-1 counts as a pseudogene. The length of the CDR3 is 14 residues. CDR3 amino acids: CASGDGTGRNEQYF. The CDR3 DNA reads TGTGCCAGCGGCGACGGGACAGGTCGGAACGAGCAGTACTTC.

The chain employs TRBV5-1 and TRBJ1-4; TRBD1 matches 7 bases. J lost 4 bases, V lost 1 base, and 7 bases had no gene match. CDR1 is SGHRS, CDR2 YFSETQ, per germline. The CDR3 totals 16 residues. CDR3 DNA: TGCGCCAGCAGCTTGAGGGGGCGATCGGGTAATGAAAAACTGTTTTTT. It yields the protein CASSLRGRSGNEKLFF.

CDR3: CASSQVPGGELFF. For the CDR3, the DNA is TGCGCCAGCAGCCAAGTCCCAGGCGGGGAGCTGTTTTTT. V usage is TRBV4-3 and J usage is TRBJ2-2; D is unclear. Germline V gives CDR1 LGHNA, CDR2 YSLEER. V was pared by 1 base and J by 7 bases, with 7 bases between. This CDR3 is built from 13 residues.

This clone has more than one count but fewer than ten. J is TRBJ1-4 and V is TRBV28; D is undetermined. CDR3 length equals 13 residues. Germline CDR1 is MDHEN and CDR2 is SYDVKM. Trimming left V 5 bases short and J 7 bases short, with 11 bases between. The CDR3 DNA is TGTGCCAGCAGTCCCGGGTCGGGTGAAAAACTGTTTTTT. This translates into CASSPGSGEKLFF.

This chain uses TRBV29-1 with TRBJ2-3, with D possibly TRBD2 on 6 matching bases. The CDR3 has 14 residues. V lost 3 bases, J lost 1 base, and 11 bases lay in between. Germline V gene sequence: CDR1 SQVTM, CDR2 ANQGSEA. CDR3 sequence (DNA): TGCAGCGTTGACGGGGGTTCAGGCACAGATACGCAGTATTTT. It yields the protein CSVDGGSGTDTQYF.

The chain couples TRBV5-1 to TRBJ2-7; D perhaps matches TRBD1 (6 bases). The germline V gene has CDR1 SGHRS and CDR2 YFSETQ. The CDR3 is made up of 13 amino acids. Trimming removed 3 bases from V and 3 bases from J, with 10 bases in between. Here the CDR3 reads CASSSDRFYEQYF. The CDR3 DNA reads TGCGCCAGCAGCTCCGACAGGTTCTACGAGCAGTACTTC.

The chain recombines TRBV18 with TRBJ1-6, with D uncertain. The CDR3 loop spans 13 amino acids. Germline V CDR1 and CDR2: KGHSH, LQKENI. V dropped 7 bases and J dropped 5 bases, with 9 bases sitting between them. The chain's CDR3 is CASLMRNNSPLHF. The CDR3 DNA is TGTGCCAGCTTAATGAGGAATAATTCACCCCTCCACTTT.

V is TRBV5-1 and J is TRBJ2-5; 8 positions match TRBD1. Trimming removed 3 bases from V and 4 bases from J; junction bases left unmatched: 2. CDR1 SGHRS and CDR2 YFSETQ come from the germline V gene. The CDR3 consists of 13 residues. CDR3 DNA sequence: TGCGCCAGCAGCTATGGACAGGGAGAGACCCAGTACTTC. Encoded protein: CASSYGQGETQYF.

The CDR3 loop is CASTEGEDQPQHF. The CDR3 DNA reads TGTGCCAGCACCGAGGGGGAAGATCAGCCCCAGCATTTT. The rearrangement links TRBV2 to TRBJ1-5, with a possible D match to TRBD1 (6 bases). Deletions cut 7 bases from V and 5 bases from J, with 12 bases between. The CDR3 length is 13 residues. CDR1 SNHLY and CDR2 FYNNEI come from the germline V gene.

The V and J genes are TRBV18 and TRBJ1-5; 7 positions match TRBD1. The CDR3 is 16 residues long. Germline V gene sequence: CDR1 KGHSH, CDR2 LQKENI. The J segment lost 0 bases and the V segment lost 3 bases, leaving 5 bases of the junction unmatched. CDR3 loop: CASSPGTADSNQPQHF. The CDR3 DNA reads TGTGCCAGCTCACCCGGGACAGCTGATAGCAATCAGCCCCAGCATTTT.